This TCR beta chain was observed in a study of T cells in pancreatic ductal adenocarcinoma. Regarding the study as a whole: Blood had more productive templates and roughly 8-fold more unique clonotypes than tumor.

The CDR3 runs 13 residues. The V gene end was trimmed by 8 bases and the J gene end by 9 bases; junction bases not matched to a gene: 13. Germline V gene data show CDR1 as MNHNS and CDR2 as SASEGT. TCRdb's copy holds only in-frame clones and misses some; the assay was immunoSEQ multiplex PCR. The profile shows roughly 16,000 clones, 88% of them singletons. As concerns this clone: Its matching antigen is unknown.

Surgery without prior neoadjuvant therapy was the treatment of the selected pancreatic ductal adenocarcinoma patients. This rearrangement joins TRBV6-1 to TRBJ2-7; TRBD2 agrees at 7 bases. Sequencing was carried out using PBMCs. The TCR was taken from a human donor with pancreatic ductal adenocarcinoma. The CDR3 protein is CASLGTTLRGQYF. CDR3 nucleotide sequence: TGTGCCAGCCTTGGGACTACGCTACGAGGGCAGTACTTC.